This T cell receptor (beta chain) is from a study of T cells in Graves' hyperthyroidism and ophthalmopathy. Overall study results and limits: Among thyroid clonotypes expanded above 0.001, most also appeared in blood.

J was trimmed by 6 bases and V by 5 bases; bases with no gene match: 10. Germline CDR1 MNHNS, CDR2 SASEGT. This CDR3 has 15 residues. The hyperthyroidism patients had all been newly diagnosed, and their disease duration was under 2 months. Their ages ranged from 18 to 65 years. Uncontrolled infection, other autoimmune disease, pregnancy or lactation excluded patients. This clonotype came up many times. Its specificity is not known. Amplification yielded TCR beta CDR3 regions, with RNA transcripts as the source. Initially, a first-round RT-PCR of the TCR CDR3 employed the HTBI primer set. TCRdb independently ran MiXCR on the multiplex PCR reads; one entry per CDR3 protein. The sample lists about 420,000 distinct CDR3 sequences, about a sixth seen once, with 7.5% to 8% in the top ten.

This sequence was found in a woman aged 18-29 years with Graves' hyperthyroidism. The chain employs TRBV6-1 and TRBJ2-1, with TRBD2 matching over 7 bases. The specimen sequenced was blood. The CDR3 coding sequence is TGTGCCAGCAGTTACGATCCGGGACTATCCAATGAGCAGTTCTTC. Translated: CASSYDPGLSNEQFF.